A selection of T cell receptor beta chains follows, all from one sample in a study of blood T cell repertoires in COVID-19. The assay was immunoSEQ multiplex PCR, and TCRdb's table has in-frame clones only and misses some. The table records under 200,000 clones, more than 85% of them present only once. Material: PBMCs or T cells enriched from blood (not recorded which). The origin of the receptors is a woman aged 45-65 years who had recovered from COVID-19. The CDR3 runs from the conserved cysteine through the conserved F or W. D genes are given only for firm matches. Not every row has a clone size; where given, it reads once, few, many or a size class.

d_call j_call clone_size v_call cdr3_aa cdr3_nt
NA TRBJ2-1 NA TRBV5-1 CASSSLAGRENEQFF TGCGCCAGCAGCTCGCTGGCAGGGCGTGAGAATGAGCAGTTCTTC
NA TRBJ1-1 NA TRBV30 CAWGRDISVAFF TGTGCCTGGGGCCGGGACATTTCAGTGGCTTTCTTT
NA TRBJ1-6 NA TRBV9 CASSAHRVRNSPLHF TGTGCCAGCAGCGCCCACAGGGTCCGTAATTCACCCCTCCACTTT
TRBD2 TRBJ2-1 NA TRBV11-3 CASSLHLAGAYNEQFF TGTGCCAGCAGCTTACACTTAGCGGGAGCCTACAATGAGCAGTTCTTC
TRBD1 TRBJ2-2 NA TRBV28 CASSFGRGPTGELFF TGTGCCAGCAGTTTTGGCAGGGGGCCCACCGGGGAGCTGTTTTTT
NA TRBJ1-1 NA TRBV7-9 CASSRTTNTEAFF TGTGCCAGCAGCCGCACAACGAACACTGAAGCTTTCTTT
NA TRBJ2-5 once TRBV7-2 CASSPNRASQETQYF TGTGCCAGCAGCCCCAACCGCGCCTCACAAGAGACCCAGTACTTC
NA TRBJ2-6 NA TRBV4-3 CASSQDLRSGANVLTF TGCGCCAGCAGCCAAGATTTGAGGTCTGGGGCCAACGTCCTGACTTTC
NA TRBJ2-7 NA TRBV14 CASSQELRVPAYEQYF TGTGCCAGCAGCCAAGAGCTGCGAGTACCCGCCTACGAGCAGTACTTC
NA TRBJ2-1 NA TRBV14 CASSQASGPYNEQFF TGTGCCAGCAGCCAAGCTTCTGGGCCTTACAATGAGCAGTTCTTC
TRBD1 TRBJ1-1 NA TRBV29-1 CSARGTGASSVMNTEAFF TGCAGCGCTCGGGGGACAGGGGCCTCTTCCGTTATGAACACTGAAGCTTTCTTT
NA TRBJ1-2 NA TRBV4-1 CASSQGPGRVDGYTF TGCGCCAGCAGCCAAGGCCCAGGGAGGGTCGATGGCTACACCTTC
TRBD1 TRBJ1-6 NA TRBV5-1 CASRSGQNSPLHF TGCGCCAGCAGATCGGGACAGAATTCACCCCTCCACTTT
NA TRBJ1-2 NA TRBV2 CASRAGSFGYTF TGTGCCAGCAGAGCAGGTTCCTTTGGCTACACCTTC
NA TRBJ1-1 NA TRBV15 CATSRDLEMNTEAFF TGTGCCACCAGCAGAGATCTCGAGATGAACACTGAAGCTTTCTTT
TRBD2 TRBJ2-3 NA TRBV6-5 CASRPPGGALDTQYF TGTGCCAGCAGGCCCCCGGGGGGGGCCCTGGATACGCAGTATTTT
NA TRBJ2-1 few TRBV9 CASSVVAGRYNEQFF TGTGCCAGCAGCGTAGTCGCAGGGCGCTACAATGAGCAGTTCTTC
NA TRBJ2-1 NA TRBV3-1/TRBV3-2 CASSQDSGVGSEQFF TGTGCCAGCAGCCAAGATTCAGGGGTTGGGAGTGAGCAGTTCTTC
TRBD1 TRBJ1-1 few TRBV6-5 CASGRGPGTEAFF TGTGCCAGCGGCAGGGGGCCGGGAACTGAAGCTTTCTTT
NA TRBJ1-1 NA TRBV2 CATQSERVTEAFF TGTGCCACCCAGTCGGAGAGGGTAACTGAAGCTTTCTTT
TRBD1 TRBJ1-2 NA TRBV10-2 CASRGQTNYGYTF TGCGCCAGCAGGGGACAGACCAACTATGGCTACACCTTC
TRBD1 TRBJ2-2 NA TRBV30 CAWTRQGGKNTGELFF TGTGCCTGGACTCGACAGGGGGGGAAAAACACCGGGGAGCTGTTTTTT
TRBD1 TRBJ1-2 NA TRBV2 CASMRPGQGNGYTF TGTGCCAGCATGAGACCGGGACAGGGGAATGGCTACACCTTC
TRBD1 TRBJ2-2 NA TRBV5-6 CASSLLGDRVTGELFF TGTGCCAGCAGCTTATTGGGGGACAGGGTGACCGGGGAGCTGTTTTTT
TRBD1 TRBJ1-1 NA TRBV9 CASSRTGSGRTEAFF TGTGCCAGCAGCCGGACAGGATCAGGGCGGACTGAAGCTTTCTTT
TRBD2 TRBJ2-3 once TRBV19 CASKASGRGDTQYF TGTGCCAGTAAGGCTAGCGGGAGAGGGGATACGCAGTATTTT
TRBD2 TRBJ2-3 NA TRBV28 CASRPRGGTDTQYF TGTGCCAGCAGGCCCCGGGGGGGCACAGATACGCAGTATTTT
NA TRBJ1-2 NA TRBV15 CATSSGGDYGYTF TGTGCCACCAGTAGCGGTGGTGACTATGGCTACACCTTC
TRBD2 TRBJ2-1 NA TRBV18 CASSFQAGGVDEQFF TGTGCCAGCTCATTCCAGGCGGGAGGGGTCGATGAGCAGTTCTTC
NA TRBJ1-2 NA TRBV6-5 CASSPQVEANYGYTF TGTGCCAGCAGCCCACAGGTAGAGGCTAACTATGGCTACACCTTC
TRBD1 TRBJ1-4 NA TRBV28 CASSRWGTGGENEKLFF TGTGCCAGCAGCCGATGGGGGACAGGGGGCGAAAATGAAAAACTGTTTTTT
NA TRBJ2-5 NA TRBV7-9 CASSLVSYQETQYF TGTGCCAGCAGCTTAGTCTCGTACCAAGAGACCCAGTACTTC
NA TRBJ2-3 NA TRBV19 CATTPRASAGGTDTQYF TGTGCCACCACACCACGCGCTAGCGCCGGAGGGACAGATACGCAGTATTTT
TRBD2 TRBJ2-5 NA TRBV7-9 CASSFRAGVETQYF TGTGCCAGCAGCTTCAGAGCGGGAGTTGAGACCCAGTACTTC
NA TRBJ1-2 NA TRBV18 CASSPEGHDGYTF TGTGCCAGCTCACCAGAGGGACATGATGGCTACACCTTC
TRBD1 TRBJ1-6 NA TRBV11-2 CASSLDPGTGSPLHF TGTGCCAGCAGCTTAGACCCCGGGACAGGCTCACCCCTCCACTTT
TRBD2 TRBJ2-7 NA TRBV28 CASSSLGLAQYEQYF TGTGCCAGCAGTTCCTTGGGACTAGCGCAGTACGAGCAGTACTTC
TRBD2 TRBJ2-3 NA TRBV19 CASSIDWAGGSDTQYF TGTGCCAGTAGTATAGATTGGGCGGGAGGCTCAGATACGCAGTATTTT
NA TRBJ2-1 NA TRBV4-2 CASSQGTGLLTYNEQFF TGTGCCAGCAGCCAAGGAACAGGTCTCCTTACCTACAATGAGCAGTTCTTC
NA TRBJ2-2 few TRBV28 CASSLQGEDGELFF TGTGCCAGCAGCCTTCAGGGGGAGGACGGGGAGCTGTTTTTT
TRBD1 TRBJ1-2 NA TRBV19 CASSISVPRDRGQWEGYTF TGTGCCAGTAGTATCAGTGTCCCCCGGGACAGGGGGCAATGGGAAGGCTACACCTTC
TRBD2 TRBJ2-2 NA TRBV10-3 CAISESGLAGTGELFF TGTGCCATCAGTGAGTCGGGACTAGCGGGCACCGGGGAGCTGTTTTTT
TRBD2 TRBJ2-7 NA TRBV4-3 CASSQDSFVRGSEQYF TGCGCCAGCAGCCAAGATTCTTTCGTCCGCGGGAGCGAGCAGTACTTC
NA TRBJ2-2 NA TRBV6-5 CASSYLNTGELFF TGTGCCAGCAGTTACTTAAACACCGGGGAGCTGTTTTTT
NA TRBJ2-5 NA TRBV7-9 CASSLEVAGNQETQYF TGTGCCAGCAGCTTAGAGGTCGCGGGAAACCAAGAGACCCAGTACTTC
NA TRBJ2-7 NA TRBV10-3 CAISAPSSYEQYF TGTGCCATCAGTGCGCCGAGCTCCTACGAGCAGTACTTC
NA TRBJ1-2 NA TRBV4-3 CASSQEGVRGGYTF TGCGCCAGCAGCCAAGAAGGTGTAAGGGGTGGCTACACCTTC
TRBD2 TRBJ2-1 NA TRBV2 CASQGLQYNEQFF TGTGCCAGCCAGGGACTACAATACAATGAGCAGTTCTTC
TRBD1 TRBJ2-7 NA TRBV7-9 CASSPGQGYYEQYF TGTGCCAGCAGCCCTGGACAGGGCTACTACGAGCAGTACTTC
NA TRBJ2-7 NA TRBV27 CASSFTGSSYEQYF TGTGCCAGCAGTTTTACAGGGAGCTCCTACGAGCAGTACTTC
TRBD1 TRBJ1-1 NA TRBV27 CASRPLSRGTEAFF TGTGCCAGCAGGCCCCTAAGCAGGGGGACTGAAGCTTTCTTT
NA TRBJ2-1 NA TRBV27 CASSLRWGGDEQFF TGTGCCAGCAGTTTGCGGTGGGGCGGGGATGAGCAGTTCTTC
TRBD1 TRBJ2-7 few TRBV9 CASSPGQGLYEQYF TGTGCCAGCAGCCCGGGACAGGGCCTTTACGAGCAGTACTTC
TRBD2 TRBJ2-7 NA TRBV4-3 CASSQDSASGSYEQYF TGCGCCAGCAGCCAAGATTCGGCTAGCGGGAGCTACGAGCAGTACTTC
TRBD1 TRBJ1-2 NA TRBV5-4 CASSLPRDRANYGYTF TGTGCCAGCAGCTTGCCCCGGGACAGAGCTAACTATGGCTACACCTTC
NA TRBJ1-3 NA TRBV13 CASSFVQAGNTIYF TGTGCCAGCAGCTTCGTCCAGGCTGGAAACACCATATATTTT
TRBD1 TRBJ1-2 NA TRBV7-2 CASSLARTGPFAF TGTGCCAGCAGCTTAGCAAGGACAGGGCCCTTCGCCTTC
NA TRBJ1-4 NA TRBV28 CASTGGEGVREKLFF TGTGCCAGCACCGGAGGGGAGGGGGTAAGAGAAAAACTGTTTTTT
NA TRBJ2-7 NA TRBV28 CASSQIYEQYF TGTGCCAGCAGTCAAATCTACGAGCAGTACTTC